These 22 T cell receptor beta chains share one sample of origin, sequenced in a study of CD8+CD57+ T cells in acquired aplastic anemia. Genomic DNA provided the template from which TCR beta VDJ and CDR3 profiles were obtained. TCRdb re-derived calls from the reads in MiXCR, one entry per CDR3 protein. The sample shows 210,000 or so distinct CDR3 sequences, less than 60% of them seen only once. For sequencing, patients were chosen who had shown expansion of CD8+CD57+ cells by flow cytometry. Sequencing input: sorted CD4+, CD8+, or CD8+CD57+ T cells (not recorded which) from PBMCs. Receptors originate from a human donor with aplastic anemia.

Regarding this clonotype: A read error may be the cause here, since a much bigger clone is one base away. The gene calls are TRBV4-1 and TRBJ1-4, with 7 bases lining up with TRBD1. This CDR3 has 17 residues. The V gene's germline CDR1 is MGHRA and CDR2 YSYEKL. CDR3 in amino acids: CACSLGQEVPTNEKLFF. The CDR3 bases are TGCGCCTGCAGCCTAGGACAGGAGGTCCCAACTAATGAAAAACTGTTTTTT.

This clonotype was found many times. The chain uses TRBV9 and TRBJ1-6; the D gene is possibly TRBD1 (6 bases). V shed 0 bases and J shed 8 bases, with 9 bases lying between them. CDR3 length: 14 amino acids. CDR1 SGDLS and CDR2 YYNGEE come from the germline V gene. CDR3 protein: CASSVARGDSPLHF. CDR3 DNA sequence: TGTGCCAGCAGCGTAGCCAGGGGCGATTCACCCCTCCACTTT.

The V call is TRBV20-1, the J call TRBJ2-7; TRBD2 is a possible D gene (5 bases). The CDR3 is 17 residues long. Germline CDR1 reads DFQATT; CDR2 reads SNEGSKA (reference sequence). With 2 bases removed from V and 2 bases from J, the gap between germline ends came to 22 bases. CDR3 coding DNA: TGCAGTGCTAGAACCGACGGACTCACCGGGGATCCCTACGAGCAGTACTTC. Amino acid sequence: CSARTDGLTGDPYEQYF.

This clonotype came up many times. Here the CDR3 DNA reads TGTGCCAGCAAGGCGACAGCCTCTGGAAACACCATATATTTT. Translating it yields CASKATASGNTIYF. The chain links TRBV6-4 to TRBJ1-3; D is perhaps TRBD1 (5 bases). The CDR3 covers 14 residues. The V and J ends lost 7 bases and 0 bases respectively, with 10 bases between them. Germline loops: CDR1 MRHNA, CDR2 SNTAGT.

Ten or more counts support this clonotype. The V and J genes are TRBV2 and TRBJ1-5; 7 nucleotides agree with TRBD1. V was clipped by 4 bases and J by 9 bases; unmatched bases: 9. This CDR3 has 14 residues. Per the germline V gene, CDR1 is SNHLY and CDR2 is FYNNEI. This chain's CDR3 is CASSGTGMGSPQHF. The CDR3 bases are TGTGCCAGCAGTGGGACAGGCATGGGATCGCCCCAGCATTTT.

In its sample, this clonotype was seen many times. This sequence joins TRBV7-9 and TRBJ2-5; possibly TRBD1 for D (6 bases). The CDR3 loop spans 17 amino acids. Trimming left V 2 bases short and J 2 bases short, with 18 bases between. Germline CDR1 SEHNR, CDR2 FQNEAQ (reference sequence). The CDR3 loop reads CASSLRTDFQEQETQYF. CDR3 bases: TGTGCCAGCAGCTTAAGGACAGACTTTCAAGAACAAGAGACCCAGTACTTC. Full variable domain (outside the CDR3, taken from reference TRBV7-9 and TRBJ2-5): DTGVSQNPRHKITKRGQNVTFRCDPISEHNRLYWYRQTLGQGPEFLTYFQNEAQLEKSRLLSDRFSAERPKGSFSTLEIQRTEQGDSAMYLCASSLRTDFQEQETQYFGPGTRLLVL.

The chain joins TRBV10-3 to TRBJ1-2, with D perhaps TRBD1 (6 bases). V was shortened by 10 bases and J by 2 bases, with 14 bases between the two germline ends. CDR1 and CDR2 from the germline V gene are ENHRY and SYGVKD. The CDR3 spans 13 residues. CDR3 loop: CATEKTGNYGYTF. CDR3 bases: TGTGCCACCGAAAAAACAGGGAACTATGGCTACACCTTC.

This rearrangement joins TRBV5-8 to TRBJ2-5; D is ambiguous. The CDR3 contains 15 residues. CDR1 is SGHTS, CDR2 YDEGEE, per germline. Trimming removed 0 bases from V and 0 bases from J, with 9 bases in between. CDR3 in DNA: TGTGCCAGCAGCTTGGGCGGATCCTACCAAGAGACCCAGTACTTC. Protein sequence: CASSLGGSYQETQYF.

V usage is TRBV7-8 and J usage is TRBJ1-5; the D is unclear. The length of the CDR3 is 12 residues. The germline gives CDR1 SGHVS, CDR2 FQNEAQ. Trimming took 5 bases from V and 3 from J, leaving 5 bases between them. For the CDR3, the DNA is TGTGCCAGCAGCCAGGACAATCAGCCCCAGCATTTT. This gives the protein CASSQDNQPQHF.

Concerning this clonotype itself: Possible read error: a much larger clone is one base away. The CDR3 bases are TGTGCCAGCAGTCCGGACAGGAGCGATCAGCCCCAGCATTTT. This sequence encodes CASSPDRSDQPQHF. This chain uses TRBV27 with TRBJ1-5; 7 bases line up with TRBD1. The V and J ends lost 5 bases and 5 bases, in that order; junction bases with no gene match: 6. This CDR3 has 14 residues. Germline CDR1 MNHEY, CDR2 SMNVEV (reference sequence).

Many counts were recorded for this clonotype. This chain links TRBV25-1 with TRBJ2-1, with 9 positions matching TRBD1. The germline CDR1 and CDR2 sequences are MGHDK and SYGVNS. This CDR3 spans 17 amino acids. The junction had 7 bases not matched to a gene; V was cut back by 1 base and J by 3 bases. Here the CDR3 DNA reads TGTGCCAGCAGTGAATCTCCCCGGGACAGGGTCTACAATGAGCAGTTCTTC. Its protein product is CASSESPRDRVYNEQFF.

This chain's CDR3 is CASSIARNQETQYF. The CDR3 DNA reads as TGTGCCAGTAGTATAGCTCGCAACCAAGAGACCCAGTACTTC. The chain combines TRBV19 with TRBJ2-5, with D unresolved. Per the germline V gene, CDR1 is LNHDA and CDR2 is SQIVND (reference sequence). V was trimmed by 1 base and J by 0 bases, leaving 6 bases between them. The CDR3 contains 14 residues. The full variable domain, with the rest looked up from reference TRBV19 and TRBJ2-5, is DGGITQSPKYLFRKEGQNVTLSCEQNLNHDAMYWYRQDPGQGLRLIYYSQIVNDFQKGDIAEGYSVSREKKESFPLTVTSAQKNPTAFYLCASSIARNQETQYFGPGTRLLVL.

The chain recombines TRBV10-3 with TRBJ1-2, with D possibly TRBD1 on 6 matching bases. The CDR3 is 13 residues long. Germline CDR1 is ENHRY and CDR2 is SYGVKD. With 1 base removed from V and 3 bases from J, the gap between germline ends came to 6 bases. The CDR3 region is CAISEYRDYGYTF. Here the CDR3 DNA reads TGTGCCATCAGTGAGTACAGGGACTATGGCTACACCTTC.

This clonotype has more than one count but fewer than ten. V usage is TRBV7-9 and J usage is TRBJ2-7; no clear D gene. Per the germline V gene, CDR1 is SEHNR and CDR2 is FQNEAQ (reference sequence). V lost 0 bases to trimming and J lost 8 bases, with 8 bases between them. The CDR3 sequence is 12 residues long. CDR3 nucleotide sequence: TGTGCCAGCAGCTTAGCCCCCGACCAGCAGTACTTC. Its translation is CASSLAPDQQYF.

The chain combines TRBV10-3 with TRBJ2-7; D might be TRBD1 (7 bases). This CDR3 spans 13 amino acids. Germline V gives CDR1 ENHRY, CDR2 SYGVKD. Between the trimmed V and J ends, which lost 6 bases and 2 bases, there was a span of 11 bases. The CDR3 sequence: CAISAGTAYEQYF. DNA for the CDR3: TGTGCCATCAGCGCGGGGACAGCCTACGAGCAGTACTTC.

This clonotype was recorded at least ten times. The gene calls are TRBV3-1 and TRBJ1-6; D is unclear. Trimming pared 1 base from V and 7 bases from J, leaving 14 bases between. Looked up from germline, CDR1 is LGHDT and CDR2 is YNNKEL (reference sequence). This CDR3 contains 16 residues. The CDR3 nucleotides are TGTGCCAGCAGCCAAGGGGCAGGACGGCGAAATTCACCCCTCCACTTT. Encoded protein: CASSQGAGRRNSPLHF.

In the case of this clonotype: One end of the junction is discordant with germline, which a read error may explain. The chain links TRBV5-1 to TRBJ2-7, with D maybe TRBD2 (7 bases). With the DNA end fitting TRBJ2-5 better, the J assignment may be wrong. Per the germline V gene, CDR1 is SGHRS and CDR2 is YFSETQ. The CDR3 is 15 residues long. DNA for the CDR3: TGTGCCAGCAGCTTGGGAGGGGGGGTAGGGGAGACCCAGTACTTC. This encodes CASSLGGGVGETQYF.

This clonotype was detected many times. One junction end disagrees with the germline gene, perhaps due to a read error. The V gene is TRBV19, the J gene TRBJ1-4, with 7 bases fitting TRBD1. The CDR3 consists of 14 residues. The germline gives CDR1 LNHDA, CDR2 SQIVND (reference sequence). As DNA, the CDR3 is TGTGCCAGTAGTCCCGGGACAGCTAACGAAAAACTGTTTTTT. This gives the protein CASSPGTANEKLFF. Using reference TRBV19 and TRBJ1-4 for the parts outside the CDR3, the full variable domain is DGGITQSPKYLFRKEGQNVTLSCEQNLNHDAMYWYRQDPGQGLRLIYYSQIVNDFQKGDIAEGYSVSREKKESFPLTVTSAQKNPTAFYLCASSPGTANEKLFFGSGTQLSVL.

V is TRBV10-3 and J is TRBJ2-1; the match to TRBD1 covers 12 bases. Germline assignment: CDR1 ENHRY and CDR2 SYGVKD. J lost 7 bases, V lost 5 bases, and 9 bases had no gene match. CDR3 length equals 16 residues. The CDR3 coding sequence is TGTGCCATCAGTCCCGGGACAGGGGGCGAGGCTAATGAGCAGTTCTTC. Translation gives CAISPGTGGEANEQFF.

The rearrangement uses TRBV2 and TRBJ2-7; 7 nucleotides line up with TRBD1. From germline, CDR1 is SNHLY and CDR2 FYNNEI. The CDR3 spans 14 residues. V dropped 6 bases and J dropped 5; count of bases not matched to a gene: 10. CDR3 region: CASRRGQTRDEQYF. The CDR3 bases are TGTGCCAGCAGGAGGGGACAGACGCGGGACGAGCAGTACTTC.

The genes are TRBV5-1 and TRBJ1-1; tentatively, D is TRBD1 (6 bases). Trimming stripped 3 bases from V and 1 base from J, with 19 bases between. The CDR3 extends over 17 amino acids. Germline assignment: CDR1 SGHRS and CDR2 YFSETQ. The CDR3 here is CASSSLLGGYSNTEAFF. The CDR3 nucleotides are TGCGCCAGCAGCTCGCTCCTCGGGGGCTATTCGAACACTGAAGCTTTCTTT.

This sequence joins TRBV6-2 or TRBV6-3 and TRBJ1-1, with a tentative D call TRBD1 (5 bases). This CDR3 has 14 residues. With 4 bases removed from V and 4 bases from J, the gap between germline ends came to 13 bases. The germline gives CDR1 MNHEY, CDR2 SVGEGT. The CDR3 DNA follows: TGTGCCAGCAGTTTATCGGGGCGGACCACTGAAGCTTTCTTT. Amino acid sequence: CASSLSGRTTEAFF.